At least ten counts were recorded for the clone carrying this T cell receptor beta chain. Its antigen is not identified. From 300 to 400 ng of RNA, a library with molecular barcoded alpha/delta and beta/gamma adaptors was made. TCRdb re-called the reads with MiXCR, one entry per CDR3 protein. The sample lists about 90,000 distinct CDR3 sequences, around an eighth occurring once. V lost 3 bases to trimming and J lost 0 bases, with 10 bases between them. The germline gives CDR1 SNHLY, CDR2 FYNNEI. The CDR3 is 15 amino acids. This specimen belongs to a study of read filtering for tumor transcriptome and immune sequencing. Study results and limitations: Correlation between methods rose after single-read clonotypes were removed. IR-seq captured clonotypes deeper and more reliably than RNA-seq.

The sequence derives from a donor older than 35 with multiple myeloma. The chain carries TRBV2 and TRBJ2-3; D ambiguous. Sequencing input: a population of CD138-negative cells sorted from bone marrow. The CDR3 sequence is CASSEATQSTDTQYF. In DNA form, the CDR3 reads TGTGCCAGCAGTGAGGCAACGCAGAGCACAGATACGCAGTATTTT.